This T cell receptor (beta chain) came from a study of blood T cell repertoires in COVID-19. Study-level information: Acute and convalescent COVID-19 samples came from the United States, Italy and Spain. The cDNA or gDNA used as material had been derived from T cells, B-cell-depleted T cells, or PBMCs.

In the original workflow: By means of reference gene primer amplification, nucleated cell counts were estimated. Using immunoSEQ multiplex PCR, the repertoire was profiled, and TCRdb retains in-frame clones only, with some absent. From that table come the V and J calls and clone size; the DNA was used to work out D and trimming. Of over 85,000 clones listed, about 87% are singletons. The junction had 10 bases not matched to a gene; V was cut back by 0 bases and J by 8 bases. Germline CDR1 is SGHRS and CDR2 is YFSETQ. The CDR3 length is 16 residues. The sequence was collected from a man aged 40-55 years with acute or convalescent COVID-19. Sequencing used peripheral blood. The chain links TRBV5-1 to TRBJ1-4, with TRBD1 identical over 7 bases. This chain's CDR3 is CASSLGQGPLSEKLFF. The CDR3 coding sequence is TGCGCCAGCAGCTTGGGACAGGGACCCTTGAGCGAAAAACTGTTTTTT.